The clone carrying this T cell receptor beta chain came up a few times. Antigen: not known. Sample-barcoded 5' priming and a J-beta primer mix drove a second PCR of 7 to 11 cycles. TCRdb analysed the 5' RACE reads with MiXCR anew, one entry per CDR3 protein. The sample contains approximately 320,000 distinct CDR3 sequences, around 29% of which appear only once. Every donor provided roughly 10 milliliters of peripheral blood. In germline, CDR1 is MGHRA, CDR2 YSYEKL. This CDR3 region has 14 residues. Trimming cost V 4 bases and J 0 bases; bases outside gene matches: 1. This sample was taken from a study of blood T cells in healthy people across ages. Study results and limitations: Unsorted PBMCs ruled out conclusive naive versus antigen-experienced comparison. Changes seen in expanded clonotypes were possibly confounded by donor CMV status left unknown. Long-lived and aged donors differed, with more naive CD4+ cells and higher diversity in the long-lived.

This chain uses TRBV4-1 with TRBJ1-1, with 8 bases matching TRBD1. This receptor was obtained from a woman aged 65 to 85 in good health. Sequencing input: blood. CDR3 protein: CASSRGQVNTEAFF. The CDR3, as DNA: TGCGCCAGCAGCCGGGGACAGGTGAACACTGAAGCTTTCTTT.